The rows below give T cell receptor beta chains drawn from one sample of a study of blood T cell repertoires in COVID-19. Profiling relied on immunoSEQ multiplex PCR, and the TCRdb table lists in-frame clones only, not all of them. The profile covers tens of thousands of clones, with approximately 85% appearing a single time and about 40% taken by the ten largest. Sequencing was performed on peripheral blood. All receptors derive from a man aged 55 to 70 with active or convalescent COVID-19. CDR3s include the opening cysteine and the closing phenylalanine or tryptophan. D genes are given only for firm matches. Part of the rows lack a size; the others show once, few, many or a class for expanded clones.

clone_size d_call j_call v_call cdr3_aa cdr3_nt
. . TRBJ1-4 TRBV19 CASRYGEKLFF TGTGCCAGTAGATACGGGGAAAAACTGTTTTTT
. . TRBJ1-2 TRBV28 CASSLVGRGMGYTF TGTGCCAGCAGTTTAGTAGGGAGGGGTATGGGCTACACCTTC
few TRBD1 TRBJ1-3 TRBV4-2 CASSRLPGGSGNTIYF TGTGCCAGCAGCCGACTCCCAGGGGGTTCTGGAAACACCATATATTTT
. TRBD2 TRBJ2-2 TRBV3-1/TRBV3-2 CASSRRTSGLTGELFF TGTGCCAGCAGCCGACGGACTAGCGGGCTGACCGGGGAGCTGTTTTTT
. . TRBJ2-5 TRBV4-1 CASSPTGGGSPETQYF TGCGCCAGCAGCCCAACGGGGGGCGGGAGTCCAGAGACCCAGTACTTC
. TRBD1 TRBJ1-5 TRBV7-6 CASSKGTANQPQHF TGTGCCAGCAGCAAAGGGACAGCTAATCAGCCCCAGCATTTT
. TRBD1 TRBJ1-4 TRBV7-8 CASSGNDRARDEKLFF TGTGCCAGCAGCGGGAATGACAGGGCGAGGGATGAAAAACTGTTTTTT
. TRBD1 TRBJ2-5 TRBV5-1 CASSLTGIKYQETQYF TGCGCCAGCAGCCTGACAGGGATCAAGTACCAAGAGACCCAGTACTTC
. . TRBJ1-3 TRBV10-3 CAIRATGPGNTIYF TGTGCCATCAGGGCCACAGGGCCGGGAAACACCATATATTTT
once . TRBJ1-1 TRBV10-2 CASSEGLLNTEAFF TGCGCCAGCAGTGAGGGACTTTTGAACACTGAAGCTTTCTTT
. . TRBJ1-4 TRBV19 CASSIAQGSGEKLFF TGTGCCAGTAGTATAGCACAGGGATCAGGGGAAAAACTGTTTTTT
few . TRBJ1-6 TRBV3-1/TRBV3-2 CASSQREALHF TGTGCCAGCAGCCAGAGGGAAGCCCTCCACTTT
. . TRBJ2-3 TRBV6-5 CASPARGSTDTQYF TGTGCCAGTCCCGCCCGGGGGAGCACAGATACGCAGTATTTT
. . TRBJ2-3 TRBV6-1 CASSEDAGSGTQYF TGTGCCAGCAGTGAAGATGCAGGGTCGGGCACGCAGTATTTT
. TRBD1 TRBJ2-2 TRBV27 CASRGGQGANTGELFF TGTGCCAGCAGGGGTGGACAGGGCGCGAACACCGGGGAGCTGTTTTTT
. . TRBJ2-3 TRBV3-1/TRBV3-2 CASSQVQEGTQYF TGTGCCAGCAGCCAAGTTCAGGAAGGTACGCAGTATTTT
. TRBD1 TRBJ1-4 TRBV7-9 CASSPGQGPEKLFF TGTGCCAGCAGCCCCGGACAGGGCCCCGAAAAACTGTTTTTT
. . TRBJ1-1 TRBV18 CASSPSQGKVNTEAFF TGTGCCAGCTCACCATCCCAGGGAAAGGTGAACACTGAAGCTTTCTTT
. . TRBJ1-1 TRBV6-5 CASKTGNTEAFF TGTGCCAGCAAGACAGGGAACACTGAAGCTTTCTTT
. TRBD2 TRBJ2-5 TRBV11-3 CASSLGGAGGGGETQYF TGTGCCAGCAGCTTAGGCGGGGCGGGAGGTGGTGGGGAGACCCAGTACTTC
. TRBD2 TRBJ2-1 TRBV30 CAWSISSGRAEEQFF TGTGCCTGGAGCATCAGTAGCGGGAGGGCGGAAGAGCAGTTCTTC
. . TRBJ2-1 TRBV6-5 CASSYSGSFEQFF TGTGCCAGCAGTTACAGTGGGAGCTTTGAGCAGTTCTTC
once TRBD2 TRBJ2-1 TRBV7-2 CASSLASGRGNEQFF TGTGCCAGCAGCTTGGCTAGCGGGAGGGGTAATGAGCAGTTCTTC